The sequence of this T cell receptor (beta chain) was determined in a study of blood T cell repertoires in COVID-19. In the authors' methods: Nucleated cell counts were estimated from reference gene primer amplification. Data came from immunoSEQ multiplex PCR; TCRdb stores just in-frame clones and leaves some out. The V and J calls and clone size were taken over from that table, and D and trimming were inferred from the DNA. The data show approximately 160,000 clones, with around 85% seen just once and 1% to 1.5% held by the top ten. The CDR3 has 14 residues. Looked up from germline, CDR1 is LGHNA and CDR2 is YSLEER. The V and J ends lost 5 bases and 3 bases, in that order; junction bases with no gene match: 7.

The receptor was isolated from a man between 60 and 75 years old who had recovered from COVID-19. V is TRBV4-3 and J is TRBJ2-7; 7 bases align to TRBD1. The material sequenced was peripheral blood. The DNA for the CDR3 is TGCGCCAGCAGCTCCTCGGACAGGCACTACGAGCAGTACTTC. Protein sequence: CASSSSDRHYEQYF.